This TCR beta chain is drawn from a study of OX40 agonist ivuxolimab in advanced cancers. Study-wide background: Dose-escalation patients suffered from hepatocellular carcinoma, melanoma, renal cell or head and neck cancer. Prior therapy, whether anti-PD-1, anti-PD-L1 or anti-CTLA-4, was allowed, and approximately 37% had some. General study results and limits: The average count of expanded clones was higher among CD8+ T cells than among CD4+.

The CDR3 length is 15 residues. CDR1 LNHDA and CDR2 SQIVND come from the germline V gene (reference sequence). Germline trimming cut 3 bases from V and 8 bases from J; bases unmatched to any gene: 6. Some clones are missing from TCRdb's copy, which holds only in-frame ones; the method was immunoSEQ multiplex PCR. Of over 85,000 clones in the sample, over 75% are singletons; the top ten hold around 0.3%. About this clone: Antigen: not known.

Sequences were derived from CD4+ or CD8+ T cells sorted from blood, sampled in a trial of the OX40 agonist ivuxolimab. The sequence was collected from an adult with an advanced solid tumor such as melanoma, head and neck, liver or kidney cancer. This chain joins TRBV19 and TRBJ2-1; 11 nucleotides line up with TRBD2. This CDR3 is CASSIPLAGVHEQFF. CDR3 nucleotides: TGTGCCAGTAGTATCCCACTAGCGGGAGTCCATGAGCAGTTCTTC. The full variable domain, with the rest looked up from reference TRBV19 and TRBJ2-1, is DGGITQSPKYLFRKEGQNVTLSCEQNLNHDAMYWYRQDPGQGLRLIYYSQIVNDFQKGDIAEGYSVSREKKESFPLTVTSAQKNPTAFYLCASSIPLAGVHEQFFGPGTRLTVL.